What follows is one TCR beta chain and its context. No antigen is known for it. These data belong to a study of cytomegalovirus exposure and HLA in healthy donors. Whole-study context: The study's early data release held about 85 million unique TCRs from HLA-typed donors.

Broader study findings: In vitro experiments confirmed that three CMV-associated chains were specific for CMV antigens. Compared with the roughly 700-donor mean, an Asian-associated ancestry cluster reportedly had fewer N-insertions, according to a later analysis.

From germline, CDR1 is LGHNA and CDR2 YSLEER. The junction had 8 bases not matched to a gene; V was cut back by 0 bases and J by 7 bases. This CDR3 contains 16 residues. With 60 Vbeta and 13 Jbeta primers, the PCR was carried out. Repertoires were generated with immunoSEQ multiplex PCR, while TCRdb's copy carries only in-frame clones and drops some. The repertoire holds 90,000 to 150,000 clones, 81% seen once, with around 2.2% in the top ten. This receptor was taken from a woman aged 40 to 50 in good health and CMV-seronegative. Sample: PBMCs. The chain joins TRBV4-3 to TRBJ2-1; 8 nucleotides line up with TRBD1. CDR3 bases: TGCGCCAGCAGCCAAGAGACAGGGGTTACTAGAAATGAGCAGTTCTTC. Translating it yields CASSQETGVTRNEQFF.